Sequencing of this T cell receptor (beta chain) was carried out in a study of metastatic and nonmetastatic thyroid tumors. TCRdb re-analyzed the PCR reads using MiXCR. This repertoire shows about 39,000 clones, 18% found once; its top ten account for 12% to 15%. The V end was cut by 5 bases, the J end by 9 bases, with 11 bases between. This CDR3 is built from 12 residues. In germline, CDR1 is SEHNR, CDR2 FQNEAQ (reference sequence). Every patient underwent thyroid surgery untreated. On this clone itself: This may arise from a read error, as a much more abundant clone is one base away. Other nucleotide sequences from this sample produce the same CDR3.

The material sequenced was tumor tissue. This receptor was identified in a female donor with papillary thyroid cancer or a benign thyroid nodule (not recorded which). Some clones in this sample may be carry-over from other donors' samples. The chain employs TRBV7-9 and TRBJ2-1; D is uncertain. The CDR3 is CASSLRSGEQFF. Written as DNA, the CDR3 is TGTGCCAGCAGCCTGAGGTCGGGTGAGCAGTTCTTC.